The 25 T cell receptor beta chains presented below share a single source sample, sequenced in a study of blood T cell repertoires in COVID-19. Using immunoSEQ multiplex PCR, the repertoire was profiled, and TCRdb retains in-frame clones only, with some absent. The table lists more than 400,000 clones, 90% of them singletons. Input material: PBMCs or T cells enriched from blood (not recorded which). The receptor set was obtained from a man aged 18 to 29 who had recovered from COVID-19.

This rearrangement joins TRBV30 to TRBJ2-1, with TRBD2 as a possible D gene (6 bases). The germline gives CDR1 GTSNPN, CDR2 SVGIG (reference sequence). The CDR3 is 13 residues long. Trimming took 2 bases from V and 9 from J, leaving 14 bases between them. The CDR3 reads CAWSISSAGEQFF. The CDR3 DNA is TGTGCCTGGAGTATTTCTAGCGCTGGTGAGCAGTTCTTC.

This chain connects TRBV30 to TRBJ1-5, with no clear D. The CDR3 is made up of 12 amino acids. Looked up from germline, CDR1 is GTSNPN and CDR2 is SVGIG (reference sequence). The V end lost 2 bases, the J end lost 4 bases, and 6 bases lay between the germline ends. As DNA, the CDR3 is TGTGCCTGGAGTCCCGGGAATCAGCCCCAGCATTTT. Its protein is CAWSPGNQPQHF.

The chain joins TRBV5-6 to TRBJ1-1; no clear D gene. Germline CDR1 is SGHDT and CDR2 is YYEEEE. This CDR3 is 13 amino acids long. Trimming shortened V by 3 bases and J by 4 bases, and 10 bases separated the two germline ends. The CDR3 loop reads CASSSTAGTEAFF. DNA for the CDR3: TGTGCCAGCAGCTCCACGGCGGGCACTGAAGCTTTCTTT.

The genes are TRBV10-3 and TRBJ2-3; 13 bases line up with TRBD2. Germline CDR1 and CDR2: ENHRY and SYGVKD. This CDR3 has 16 residues. Trimming took 8 bases from V and 0 from J; bases not matched to a gene: 5. The CDR3 region has the DNA TGTGCCATCTCGACTAGCGGGAGGCGAAGCACAGATACGCAGTATTTT. It is translated as CAISTSGRRSTDTQYF.

J is TRBJ1-2 and V is TRBV7-3; weak D call: TRBD1 (5 bases). Germline CDR1 SGHTA, CDR2 FQGTGA. V lost 4 bases to trimming and J lost 0 bases, with 12 bases between them. There are 15 residues in the CDR3. The CDR3 loop is CASSSTGGANYGYTF. The CDR3 nucleotides are TGTGCCAGCAGCTCCACCGGGGGAGCTAACTATGGCTACACCTTC.

This chain links TRBV10-3 with TRBJ1-1; D is undetermined. The CDR3 contains 14 residues. In germline, CDR1 is ENHRY, CDR2 SYGVKD. V was shortened by 5 bases and J by 2 bases, with 12 bases between the two germline ends. The CDR3 nucleotides are TGTGCCATCAGTAGGGAGGTTCCCAACACTGAAGCTTTCTTT. It translates to CAISREVPNTEAFF.

The chain uses TRBV20-1 and TRBJ1-2; 8 bases are shared with TRBD1. Germline values: CDR1 DFQATT, CDR2 SNEGSKA (reference sequence). CDR3 length equals 11 residues. J was trimmed by 8 bases and V by 3 bases; bases with no gene match: 2. CDR3 coding DNA: TGCAGTGCTAGCCGGACAGGGGGCTACACCTTC. Amino acids: CSASRTGGYTF.

The V call is TRBV6-5, the J call TRBJ1-2; 7 bases line up with TRBD1. Germline CDR1 is MNHEY and CDR2 is SVGAGI. Trimming cost V 4 bases and J 6 bases; bases outside gene matches: 2. This CDR3 has 12 residues. Here the CDR3 reads CASSLQGNGYTF. In DNA, the CDR3 is TGTGCCAGCAGTTTACAGGGGAATGGCTACACCTTC.

The chain has TRBV6-6 and TRBJ1-1, with D possibly TRBD1 on 5 matching bases. The germline gives CDR1 MNHNY, CDR2 SVGAGI (reference sequence). The CDR3 consists of 13 residues. The V and J ends lost 6 bases and 0 bases respectively, with 8 bases between them. The CDR3 sequence is CASSPGLNTEAFF. In DNA, the CDR3 is TGTGCCAGCAGCCCAGGGCTGAACACTGAAGCTTTCTTT.

This chain joins TRBV29-1 and TRBJ1-1; D may be TRBD1 (5 bases). Between the trimmed V and J ends, which lost 5 bases and 2 bases, there was a span of 12 bases. CDR3 length: 13 residues. Germline CDR1 is SQVTM and CDR2 is ANQGSEA. CDR3 sequence (DNA): TGCAGCGTTCTCAGGGTTCTTAACACTGAAGCTTTCTTT. This translates into CSVLRVLNTEAFF.

The chain uses TRBV9 and TRBJ1-2; TRBD1 agrees at 11 bases. CDR1 and CDR2 from the germline V gene are SGDLS and YYNGEE. This CDR3 spans 15 amino acids. J was trimmed by 4 bases and V by 4 bases; bases with no gene match: 6. The CDR3 sequence is CASSIGQGASYGYTF. The CDR3 DNA follows: TGTGCCAGCAGCATCGGACAGGGGGCAAGCTATGGCTACACCTTC.

The V and J genes are TRBV19 and TRBJ2-3; 10 bases line up with TRBD2. The CDR3 covers 15 residues. The V and J ends lost 4 bases and 7 bases, in that order; junction bases with no gene match: 8. CDR1 is LNHDA, CDR2 SQIVND, per germline (reference sequence). CDR3 DNA sequence: TGTGCCAGTAGTAACCCCCGGACTAGCGGACATACGCAGTATTTT. It codes for CASSNPRTSGHTQYF.

The chain recombines TRBV18 with TRBJ2-2; 7 bases are shared with TRBD2. The CDR3 runs to 15 residues. V was clipped by 2 bases and J by 1 base; unmatched bases: 1. From germline, CDR1 is KGHSH and CDR2 LQKENI. CDR3 nucleotides: TGTGCCAGCTCACCAATAGCGGGGAACACCGGGGAGCTGTTTTTT. As protein: CASSPIAGNTGELFF.

This clone has a single count. The CDR3 is CASSAGTGMDNSPLHF. In DNA, the CDR3 is TGTGCCAGCAGCGCAGGGACAGGGATGGATAATTCACCCCTCCACTTT. This chain joins TRBV5-4 and TRBJ1-6; 9 bases align to TRBD1. The CDR3 length is 16 residues. Germline CDR1 is SGHNT and CDR2 is YYREEE (reference sequence). The V segment lost 4 bases and the J segment 5 bases; nucleotides outside the gene matches: 7.

The chain combines TRBV6-2 or TRBV6-3 with TRBJ2-7; 9 nucleotides align to TRBD1. Looked up from germline, CDR1 is MNHEY and CDR2 is SVGEGT. The CDR3 is 14 residues long. Trimming took 2 bases from V and 4 from J; bases not matched to a gene: 3. The CDR3 protein is CASSYGTGRYEQYF. In nucleotides, the CDR3 is TGTGCCAGCAGTTACGGGACAGGGAGGTACGAGCAGTACTTC.

This rearrangement joins TRBV14 to TRBJ2-3; weak D call: TRBD1 (5 bases). V lost 5 bases to trimming and J lost 6 bases, with 15 bases between them. The CDR3 runs 14 residues. Germline CDR1 is SGHDN and CDR2 is FVKESK. CDR3 DNA: TGTGCCAGCAGCTCGCGACCCAGGGCGGATACGCAGTATTTT. Translation gives CASSSRPRADTQYF.

V is TRBV18 and J is TRBJ1-3; 8 bases align to TRBD1. V gave up 0 bases and J gave up 2 bases; unmatched junction bases: 3. The germline CDR1 and CDR2 sequences are KGHSH and LQKENI. The CDR3 runs 16 residues. In DNA form, the CDR3 reads TGTGCCAGCTCACCACCGATGACAGGGGCTGGAAACACCATATATTTT. Its translation is CASSPPMTGAGNTIYF.

This clone was recorded a few times. The rearrangement links TRBV7-9 to TRBJ1-2; 10 bases line up with TRBD1. V shed 2 bases, J shed 2 bases, and the junction held 2 bases outside the gene matches. Germline CDR1 SEHNR, CDR2 FQNEAQ (reference sequence). This CDR3 is 15 amino acids long. CDR3 DNA: TGTGCCAGCAGCTTAAGGGGACAGGGGAACTATGGCTACACCTTC. This translates into CASSLRGQGNYGYTF.

The rearrangement links TRBV6-5 to TRBJ2-1; TRBD2 matches at 7 bases. The CDR3 runs 14 residues. Germline V lookup: CDR1 MNHEY, CDR2 SVGAGI. The J segment lost 7 bases and the V segment lost 2 bases, leaving 5 bases of the junction unmatched. In nucleotides, the CDR3 is TGTGCCAGCAGTTACCGAGGGGAGGGGAATGAGCAGTTCTTC. It encodes CASSYRGEGNEQFF.

This clone was counted a single time. The rearrangement links TRBV3-1 (or the pseudogene TRBV3-2) to TRBJ2-7; 10 bases are a match to TRBD2. V was pared by 1 base and J by 3 bases, with 9 bases of the junction left unmatched. The CDR3 runs to 17 residues. Germline V lookup: CDR1 LGHDT, CDR2 YNNKEL (reference sequence). CDR3: CASSQALRSGRDYEQYF. Here the CDR3 DNA reads TGTGCCAGCAGCCAAGCCCTCCGGAGCGGGAGGGACTACGAGCAGTACTTC.

The chain uses TRBV27 and TRBJ2-6; 8 nucleotides align to TRBD2. The CDR3 consists of 18 residues. The trim removed 3 bases at V and 0 bases at J, leaving 7 bases unmatched. Germline lookup yields CDR1 MNHEY and CDR2 SMNVEV (reference sequence). Written as DNA, the CDR3 is TGTGCCAGCAGTTTTTCGGGACTAGGGTACTCTGGGGCCAACGTCCTGACTTTC. This translates into CASSFSGLGYSGANVLTF.

The chain joins TRBV30 to TRBJ2-1; 10 bases agree with TRBD2. V lost 8 bases and J lost 7; bases outside the gene matches: 11. Germline-derived CDR1 and CDR2 are GTSNPN and SVGIG (reference sequence). CDR3 length equals 14 residues. Written as DNA, the CDR3 is TGTGCCCGGGGGCCGGGACTAGCGAGTAATGAGCAGTTCTTC. This translates into CARGPGLASNEQFF. Filled out from reference TRBV30 and TRBJ2-1, the complete variable domain reads SQTIHQWPATLVQPVGSPLSLECTVEGTSNPNLYWYRQAAGRGLQLLFYSVGIGQISSEVPQNLSASRPQDRQFILSSKKLLLSDSGFYLCARGPGLASNEQFFGPGTRLTVL.

The V call is TRBV5-1, the J call TRBJ2-3; weak D call: TRBD1 (6 bases). V was pared by 1 base and J by 6 bases, with 15 bases between. CDR1 SGHRS and CDR2 YFSETQ come from the germline V gene. The CDR3 loop spans 15 amino acids. CDR3 in amino acids: CASSLQGYEWDTQYF. DNA of the CDR3: TGCGCCAGCAGCTTGCAGGGGTATGAGTGGGATACGCAGTATTTT.

The V call is TRBV5-6, the J call TRBJ2-1; TRBD2 is a possible D gene (6 bases). The CDR3 runs to 15 residues. V lost 5 bases, J lost 7 bases, and 19 bases lay in between. The germline CDR1 and CDR2 sequences are SGHDT and YYEEEE. Here the CDR3 DNA reads TGTGCCAGCAGAAAAAGACCCAGGGAGGCTAATGAGCAGTTCTTC. Translation gives CASRKRPREANEQFF.

The chain uses TRBV28 and TRBJ2-1; TRBD2 matches 15 bases. The trim removed 4 bases at V and 7 bases at J, leaving 8 bases unmatched. The germline V gene has CDR1 MDHEN and CDR2 SYDVKM. This CDR3 is built from 17 residues. The CDR3 DNA is TGTGCCAGCAGTTATTGGACTAGCGGGAGGGTTTCTAATGAGCAGTTCTTC. This encodes CASSYWTSGRVSNEQFF.